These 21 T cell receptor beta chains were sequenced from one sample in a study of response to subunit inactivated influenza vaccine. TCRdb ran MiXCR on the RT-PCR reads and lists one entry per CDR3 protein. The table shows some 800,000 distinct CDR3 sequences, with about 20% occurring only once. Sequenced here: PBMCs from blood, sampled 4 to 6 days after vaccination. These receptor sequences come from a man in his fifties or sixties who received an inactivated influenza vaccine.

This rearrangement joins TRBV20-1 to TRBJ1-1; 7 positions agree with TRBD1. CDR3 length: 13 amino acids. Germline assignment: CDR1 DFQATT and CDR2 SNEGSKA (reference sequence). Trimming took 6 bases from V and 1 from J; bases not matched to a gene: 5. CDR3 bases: TGCAGTGCGAAAGGGACAGCGAACACTGAAGCTTTCTTT. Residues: CSAKGTANTEAFF.

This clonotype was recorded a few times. CDR3 sequence: CASSRGERFSEQYF. The CDR3 DNA sequence: TGTGCCAGCAGCCGGGGAGAGAGGTTCTCCGAGCAGTACTTC. The chain recombines TRBV7-9 with TRBJ2-7; the D gene is possibly TRBD2 (5 bases). Between the trimmed V and J ends, which lost 5 bases and 6 bases, there was a span of 17 bases. The CDR3 runs 14 residues. Germline V gene sequence: CDR1 SEHNR, CDR2 FQNEAQ (reference sequence).

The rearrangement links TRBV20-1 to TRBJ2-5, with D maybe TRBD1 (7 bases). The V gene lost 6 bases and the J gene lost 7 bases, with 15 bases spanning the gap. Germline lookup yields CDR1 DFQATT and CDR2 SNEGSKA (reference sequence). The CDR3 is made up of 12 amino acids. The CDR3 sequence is CSAAGQLGTQYF. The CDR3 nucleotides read TGCAGTGCCGCGGGACAGTTGGGGACCCAGTACTTC.

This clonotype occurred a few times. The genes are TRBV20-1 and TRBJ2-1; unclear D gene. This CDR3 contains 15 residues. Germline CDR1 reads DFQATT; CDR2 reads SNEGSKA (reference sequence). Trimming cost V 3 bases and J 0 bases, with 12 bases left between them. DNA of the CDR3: TGCAGTGCTAGCGGACCATACAGCTCCTACAATGAGCAGTTCTTC. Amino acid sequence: CSASGPYSSYNEQFF.

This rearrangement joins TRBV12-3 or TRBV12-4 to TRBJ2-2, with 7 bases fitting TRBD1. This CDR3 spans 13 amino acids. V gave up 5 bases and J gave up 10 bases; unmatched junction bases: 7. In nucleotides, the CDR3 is TGTGCCAGCAGTGGGACAGCTAGGCCGGAGCTGTTTTTT. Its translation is CASSGTARPELFF.

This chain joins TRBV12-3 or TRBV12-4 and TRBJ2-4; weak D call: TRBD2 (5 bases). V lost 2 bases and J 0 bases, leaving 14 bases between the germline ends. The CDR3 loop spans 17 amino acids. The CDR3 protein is CASSLREQPLAKNIQYF. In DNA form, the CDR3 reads TGTGCCAGCAGTTTAAGGGAGCAGCCCTTAGCCAAAAACATTCAGTACTTC.

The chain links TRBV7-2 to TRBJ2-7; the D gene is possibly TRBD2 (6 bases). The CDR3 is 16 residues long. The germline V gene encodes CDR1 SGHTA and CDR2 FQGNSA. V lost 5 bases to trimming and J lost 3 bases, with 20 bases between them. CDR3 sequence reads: CASSQNPLAHFYEQYF. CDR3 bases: TGTGCCAGCAGCCAAAATCCCCTAGCGCACTTCTACGAGCAGTACTTC. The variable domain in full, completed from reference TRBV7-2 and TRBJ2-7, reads GAGVSQSPSNKVTEKGKDVELRCDPISGHTALYWYRQSLGQGLEFLIYFQGNSAPDKSGLPSDRFSAERTGGSVSTLTIQRTQQEDSAVYLCASSQNPLAHFYEQYFGPGTRLTVT.

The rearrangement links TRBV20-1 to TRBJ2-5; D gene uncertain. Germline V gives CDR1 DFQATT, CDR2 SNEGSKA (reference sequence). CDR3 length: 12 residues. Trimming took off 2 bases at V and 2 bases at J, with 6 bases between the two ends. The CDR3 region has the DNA TGCAGTGCTAGACTAGGTCAAGAGACCCAGTACTTC. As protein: CSARLGQETQYF.

The CDR3 nucleotides are TGCGCCAGCAGCCCTGGGACAGGGGAATGGTACGAGCAGTACTTC. This gives the protein CASSPGTGEWYEQYF. The V and J genes are TRBV4-3 and TRBJ2-7, with 10 bases fitting TRBD1. Germline-derived CDR1 and CDR2 are LGHNA and YSLEER. This CDR3 spans 15 amino acids. V lost 4 bases and J lost 4; bases outside the gene matches: 7.

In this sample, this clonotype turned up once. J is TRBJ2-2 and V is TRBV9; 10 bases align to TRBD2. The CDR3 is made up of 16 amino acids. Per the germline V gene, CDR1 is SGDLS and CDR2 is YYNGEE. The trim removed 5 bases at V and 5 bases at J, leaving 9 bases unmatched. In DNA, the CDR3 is TGTGCCAGCAGAGGGCTAGCGGGAGCTGAAACCGGGGAGCTGTTTTTT. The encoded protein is CASRGLAGAETGELFF.

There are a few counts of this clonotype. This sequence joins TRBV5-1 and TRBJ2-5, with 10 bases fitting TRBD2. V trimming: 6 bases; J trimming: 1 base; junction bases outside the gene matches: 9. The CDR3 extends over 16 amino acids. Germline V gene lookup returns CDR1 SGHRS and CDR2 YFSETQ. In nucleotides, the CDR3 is TGCGCCAGCACCGGCCGAAGCGGGGGGGTCCAAGAGACCCAGTACTTC. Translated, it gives CASTGRSGGVQETQYF.

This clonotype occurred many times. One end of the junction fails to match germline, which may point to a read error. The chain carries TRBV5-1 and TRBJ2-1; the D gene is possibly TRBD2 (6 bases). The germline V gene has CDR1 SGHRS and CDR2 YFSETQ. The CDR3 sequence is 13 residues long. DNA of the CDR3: TGTGCCAGCAGTCTGGCGGGGAACAATGAGCAGTTCTTC. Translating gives CASSLAGNNEQFF.

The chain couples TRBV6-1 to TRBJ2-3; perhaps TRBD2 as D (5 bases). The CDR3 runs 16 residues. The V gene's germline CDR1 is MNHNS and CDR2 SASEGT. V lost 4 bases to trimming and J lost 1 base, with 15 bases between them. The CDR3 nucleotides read TGTGCCAGCAGTGTCGGACTCAGCGGAGGCACAGATACGCAGTATTTT. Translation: CASSVGLSGGTDTQYF.

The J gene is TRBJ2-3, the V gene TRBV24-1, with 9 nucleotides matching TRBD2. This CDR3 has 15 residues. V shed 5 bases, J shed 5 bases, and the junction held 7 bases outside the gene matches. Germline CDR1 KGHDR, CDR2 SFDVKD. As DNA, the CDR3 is TGTGCCACCAGTGGTGCTAGCGGGGTGGTAGATACGCAGTATTTT. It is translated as CATSGASGVVDTQYF.

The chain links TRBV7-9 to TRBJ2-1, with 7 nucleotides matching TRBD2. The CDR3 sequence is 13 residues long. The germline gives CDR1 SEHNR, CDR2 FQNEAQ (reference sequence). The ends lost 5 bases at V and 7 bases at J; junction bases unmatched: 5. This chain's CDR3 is CASSGTTRNEQFF. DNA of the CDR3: TGTGCCAGCAGCGGGACTACTAGAAATGAGCAGTTCTTC.

The CDR3 loop is CASSRGTSGGRDTQYF. For the CDR3, the DNA is TGCGCCAGCAGCCGAGGGACTAGCGGGGGAAGGGATACGCAGTATTTT. The chain is built from TRBV5-1 and TRBJ2-3, with 14 bases fitting TRBD2. Looked up from germline, CDR1 is SGHRS and CDR2 is YFSETQ. J was trimmed by 6 bases and V by 4 bases; bases with no gene match: 7. This CDR3 has 16 residues.

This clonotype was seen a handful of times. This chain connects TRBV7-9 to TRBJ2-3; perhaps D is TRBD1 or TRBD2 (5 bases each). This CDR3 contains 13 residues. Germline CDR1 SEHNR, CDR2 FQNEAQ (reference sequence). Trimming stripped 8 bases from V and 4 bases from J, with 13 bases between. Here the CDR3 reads CASLRGRADTQYF. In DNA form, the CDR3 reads TGTGCCAGCTTACGGGGCAGGGCAGATACGCAGTATTTT.

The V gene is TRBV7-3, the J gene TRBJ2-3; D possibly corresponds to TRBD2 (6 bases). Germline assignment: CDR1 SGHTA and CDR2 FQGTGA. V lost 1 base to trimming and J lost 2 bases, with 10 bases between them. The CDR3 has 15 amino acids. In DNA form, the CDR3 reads TGTGCCAGCAGCTTAATAGCTAGCGCCACAGATACGCAGTATTTT. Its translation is CASSLIASATDTQYF.

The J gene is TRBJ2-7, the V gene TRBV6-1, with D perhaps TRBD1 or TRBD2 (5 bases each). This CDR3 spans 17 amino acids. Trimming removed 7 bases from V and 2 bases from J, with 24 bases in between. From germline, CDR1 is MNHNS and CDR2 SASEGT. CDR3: CASTSSLFGGSTYEQYF. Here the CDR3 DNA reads TGTGCCAGCACCTCCAGCTTATTTGGGGGTTCCACCTACGAGCAGTACTTC.

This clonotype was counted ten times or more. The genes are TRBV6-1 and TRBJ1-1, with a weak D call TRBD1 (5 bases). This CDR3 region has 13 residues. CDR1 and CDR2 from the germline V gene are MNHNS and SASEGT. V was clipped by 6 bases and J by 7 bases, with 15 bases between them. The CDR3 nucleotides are TGTGCCAGCAGCTCAAGGGGAGTGGGTGAAGCTTTCTTT. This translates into CASSSRGVGEAFF.

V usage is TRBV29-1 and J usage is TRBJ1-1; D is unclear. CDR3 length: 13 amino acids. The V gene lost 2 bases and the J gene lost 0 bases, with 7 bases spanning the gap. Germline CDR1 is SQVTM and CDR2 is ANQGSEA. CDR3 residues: CSVEKIMNTEAFF. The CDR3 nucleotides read TGCAGCGTTGAAAAGATAATGAACACTGAAGCTTTCTTT.